Included here is one T cell receptor beta chain sequence, with context. The antigen is unknown. Read sequence stops 3 residues before the CDR3 end, and the germline J gene provides the missing end. The V gene end was trimmed by 4 bases and the J gene end by 5 bases; junction bases not matched to a gene: 8. Germline V gene lookup returns CDR1 GTSNPN and CDR2 SVGIG (reference sequence). The CDR3 has 16 amino acids. This entry belongs to a study of T cells in women clearing cervical HPV infection. Study findings and constraints: Cases carried less TRBV6-7 than controls: roughly 0.11% versus 0.16%. CIN3+ cases had significantly higher TCR richness than controls; evenness did not differ.

Assay used: immunoSEQ multiplex PCR; TCRdb lists only in-frame clones, some missing. The listing records approximately 39,000 clones. All participants had a single incident cervical HPV16 infection, and prevalent HPV16 infections were excluded. The chain links TRBV30 to TRBJ2-1; 13 bases are a match to TRBD2. The sequencing sample was made of blood buffy coat. The clonotype comes from a woman aged 18 to 69 with a cervical HPV16 infection that either progressed to CIN3+ or cleared (not recorded which). The sequenced part of the CDR3 DNA is TGTGCCTGGAACCCTCCCGGGACTAGCGGGGACAATGAG. Translating gives CAWNPPGTSGDNE. The full CDR3 protein reads CAWNPPGTSGDNEQFF.